Listed here are 5 T cell receptor beta chains from one sample, sequenced in a study of Tregs in tolerant kidney transplant recipients. The nonmyeloablative bone marrow transplants came from related graft donors, with transient mixed chimerism. Assay used: immunoSEQ multiplex PCR; TCRdb lists only in-frame clones, some missing. Its table records roughly 5,600 clones. Sample: CD4+ T cells from blood (PBMCs), taken 14 months after the transplant. These receptors were taken from a human patient who received a combined kidney and bone marrow transplant. The graft donor may be the source of some T cells.

Details on this clone: The sequenced fragment ends 3 residues before the CDR3 boundary, so the rest is inferred from the germline J gene. The V and J genes are TRBV5-1 and TRBJ1-2; 8 bases match TRBD1. The CDR3 is made up of 14 amino acids. The germline CDR1 and CDR2 sequences are SGHRS and YFSETQ. With 4 bases clipped from V and 2 bases from J, the junction kept 4 bases outside the gene matches. The CDR3 region is CASSATGVNYGYTF. The DNA read from the CDR3 is TGCGCCAGCAGCGCGACAGGGGTGAACTATGGC.

As concerns this clone: The read gets to within 3 residues of the CDR3 end, and the germline J gene fills in the rest. The rearrangement uses TRBV4-2 and TRBJ1-3, with no clear D. From germline, CDR1 is LGHNA and CDR2 YNFKEQ. The V and J ends lost 0 bases and 0 bases respectively, with 9 bases between them. The CDR3 has 16 residues. CDR3 amino acids: CASSQDLQVSGNTIYF. The CDR3 bases that were read are TGTGCCAGCAGCCAAGATCTCCAGGTCTCTGGAAACACC.

Details on this clone: With the read ending 3 residues before the CDR3 end, the germline J gene is used to fill in that end. V usage is TRBV5-1 and J usage is TRBJ2-2; 12 bases map to TRBD2. The CDR3 sequence is 16 residues long. Germline CDR1 and CDR2: SGHRS and YFSETQ. The J segment lost 4 bases and the V segment lost 4 bases, leaving 5 bases of the junction unmatched. The CDR3 loop reads CASSRATSGSTGELFF. Incomplete CDR3 DNA: TGCGCCAGCAGCCGCGCGACTAGCGGGAGCACCGGGGAG.

For this clone: The read falls 3 residues short of the CDR3 end, and the missing part is taken from the germline J gene. J is TRBJ2-7 and V is TRBV4-1, with 12 bases that match TRBD2. The germline gives CDR1 MGHRA, CDR2 YSYEKL. CDR3 length: 15 residues. V dropped 2 bases and J dropped 1; count of bases not matched to a gene: 0. The CDR3 here is CASSQLAGGSYEQYF. CDR3 DNA, as far as it was read: TGCGCCAGCAGCCAACTAGCGGGGGGGTCCTACGAG.

Remarks on this clone: From the germline J gene comes the end of the CDR3, since the read stops 3 residues before it. The rearrangement joins TRBV5-4 to TRBJ2-5; perhaps TRBD2 as D (6 bases). The CDR3 has 14 amino acids. The germline V gene has CDR1 SGHNT and CDR2 YYREEE (reference sequence). V shed 3 bases and J shed 3 bases, with 12 bases lying between them. CDR3: CASSSTWGEETQYF. Incomplete CDR3 DNA: TGTGCCAGCAGCTCGACGTGGGGGGAAGAGACC. Together with reference TRBV5-4 and TRBJ2-5, the CDR3 gives the full variable domain: ETGVTQSPTHLIKTRGQQVTLRCSSQSGHNTVSWYQQALGQGPQFIFQYYREEENGRGNFPPRFSGLQFPNYSSELNVNALELDDSALYLCASSSTWGEETQYFGPGTRLLVL.